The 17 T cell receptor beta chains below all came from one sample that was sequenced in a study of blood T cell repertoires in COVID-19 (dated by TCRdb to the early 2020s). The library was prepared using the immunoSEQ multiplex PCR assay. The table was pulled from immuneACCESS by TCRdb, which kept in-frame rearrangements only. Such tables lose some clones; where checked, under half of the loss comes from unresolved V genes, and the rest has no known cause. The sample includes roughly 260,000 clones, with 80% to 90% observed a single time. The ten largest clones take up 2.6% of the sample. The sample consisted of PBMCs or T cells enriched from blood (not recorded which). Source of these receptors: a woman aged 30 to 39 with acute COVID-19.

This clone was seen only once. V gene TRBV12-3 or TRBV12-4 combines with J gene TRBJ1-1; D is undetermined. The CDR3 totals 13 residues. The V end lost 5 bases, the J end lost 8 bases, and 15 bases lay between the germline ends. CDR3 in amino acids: CASSRELKWEAFF. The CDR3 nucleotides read TGTGCCAGCAGTCGGGAACTTAAGTGGGAAGCTTTCTTT.

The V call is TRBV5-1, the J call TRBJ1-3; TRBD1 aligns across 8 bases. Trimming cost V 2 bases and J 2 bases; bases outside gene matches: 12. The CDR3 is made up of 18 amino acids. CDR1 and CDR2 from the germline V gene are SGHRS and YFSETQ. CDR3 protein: CASSLGQGPLLPGNTIYF. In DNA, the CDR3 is TGCGCCAGCAGCTTAGGACAGGGCCCTCTTCTTCCTGGAAACACCATATATTTT.

The CDR3 loop is CASSVSGTGGTYEQYF. In DNA form, the CDR3 reads TGTGCCAGCAGCGTATCTGGGACAGGGGGCACCTACGAGCAGTACTTC. The chain carries TRBV9 and TRBJ2-7, with 12 bases lining up with TRBD1. The V segment lost 1 base and the J segment 2 bases; nucleotides outside the gene matches: 4. CDR1 and CDR2 from the germline V gene are SGDLS and YYNGEE. CDR3 length equals 16 residues.

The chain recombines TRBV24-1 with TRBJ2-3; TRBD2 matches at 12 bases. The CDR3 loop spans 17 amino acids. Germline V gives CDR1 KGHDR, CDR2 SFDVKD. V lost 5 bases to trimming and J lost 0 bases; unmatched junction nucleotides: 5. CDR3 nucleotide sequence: TGTGCCACCAGTGGTCCGACTAGCGGGGGAAGCACAGATACGCAGTATTTT. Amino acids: CATSGPTSGGSTDTQYF.

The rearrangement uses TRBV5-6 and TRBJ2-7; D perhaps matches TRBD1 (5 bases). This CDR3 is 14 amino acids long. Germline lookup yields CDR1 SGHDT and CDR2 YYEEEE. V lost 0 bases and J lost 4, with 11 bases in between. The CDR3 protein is CASSLVRVKYEQYF. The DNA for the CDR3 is TGTGCCAGCAGCTTGGTCAGGGTGAAGTACGAGCAGTACTTC.

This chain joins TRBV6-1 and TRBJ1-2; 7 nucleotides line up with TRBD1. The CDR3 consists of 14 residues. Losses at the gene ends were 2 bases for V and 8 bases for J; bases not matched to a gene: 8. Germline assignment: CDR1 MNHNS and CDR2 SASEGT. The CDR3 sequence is CASSELDRAAGYTF. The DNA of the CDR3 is TGTGCCAGCAGTGAATTAGACAGGGCTGCCGGCTACACCTTC.

CDR3 in amino acids: CASSIAAGVGYGYTF. CDR3 coding DNA: TGTGCCAGTAGTATAGCGGCAGGGGTGGGGTATGGCTACACCTTC. The V gene is TRBV19, the J gene TRBJ1-2; possible D gene TRBD1, 6 bases. Germline values: CDR1 LNHDA, CDR2 SQIVND (reference sequence). The CDR3 is made up of 15 amino acids. V lost 1 base to trimming and J lost 5 bases, with 14 bases between them.

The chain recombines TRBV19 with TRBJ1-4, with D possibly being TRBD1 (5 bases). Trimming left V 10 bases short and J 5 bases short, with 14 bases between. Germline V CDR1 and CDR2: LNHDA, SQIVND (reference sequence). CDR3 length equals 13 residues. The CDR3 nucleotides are TGTGCCACCAGAGACAGCCTAAATGAAAAACTGTTTTTT. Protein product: CATRDSLNEKLFF.

In nucleotides, the CDR3 is TGTGCCAGTTCCTCTACGAGGGATGAAAAACTGTTTTTT. Translation gives CASSSTRDEKLFF. The chain joins TRBV19 to TRBJ1-4; D gene ambiguous. The length of the CDR3 is 13 residues. The ends were cut back, 8 bases at V and 6 bases at J, with 13 bases in the middle. Germline CDR1 LNHDA, CDR2 SQIVND (reference sequence).

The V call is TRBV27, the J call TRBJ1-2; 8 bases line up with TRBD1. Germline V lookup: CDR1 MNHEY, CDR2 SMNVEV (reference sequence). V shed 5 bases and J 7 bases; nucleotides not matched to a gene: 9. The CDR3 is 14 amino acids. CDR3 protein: CASSPSGTGRGYTF. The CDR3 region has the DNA TGTGCCAGCAGTCCTTCCGGGACAGGACGTGGCTACACCTTC.

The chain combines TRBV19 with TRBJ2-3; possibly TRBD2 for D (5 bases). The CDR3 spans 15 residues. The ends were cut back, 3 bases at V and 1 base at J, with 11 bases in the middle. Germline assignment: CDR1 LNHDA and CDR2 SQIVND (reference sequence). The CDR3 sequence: CASSIGPGGTDTQYF. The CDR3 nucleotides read TGTGCCAGTAGTATCGGCCCCGGGGGCACAGATACGCAGTATTTT. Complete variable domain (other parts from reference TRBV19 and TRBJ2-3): DGGITQSPKYLFRKEGQNVTLSCEQNLNHDAMYWYRQDPGQGLRLIYYSQIVNDFQKGDIAEGYSVSREKKESFPLTVTSAQKNPTAFYLCASSIGPGGTDTQYFGPGTRLTVL.

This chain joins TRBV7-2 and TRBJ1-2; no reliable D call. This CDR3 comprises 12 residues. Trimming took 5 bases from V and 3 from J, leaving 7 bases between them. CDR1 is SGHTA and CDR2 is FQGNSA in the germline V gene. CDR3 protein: CASSPGDYGYTF. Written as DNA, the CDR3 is TGTGCCAGCAGCCCCGGGGACTATGGCTACACCTTC. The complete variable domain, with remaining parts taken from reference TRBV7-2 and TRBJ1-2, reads GAGVSQSPSNKVTEKGKDVELRCDPISGHTALYWYRQSLGQGLEFLIYFQGNSAPDKSGLPSDRFSAERTGGSVSTLTIQRTQQEDSAVYLCASSPGDYGYTFGSGTRLTVV.

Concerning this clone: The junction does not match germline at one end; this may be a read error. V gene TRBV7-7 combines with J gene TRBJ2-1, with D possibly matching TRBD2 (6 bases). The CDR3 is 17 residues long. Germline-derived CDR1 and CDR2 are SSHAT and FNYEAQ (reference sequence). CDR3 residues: CASSAKLALSSYNEQFF. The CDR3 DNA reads TGTGCTAGCAGCGCCAAACTAGCACTGAGCTCCTACAATGAGCAGTTCTTC. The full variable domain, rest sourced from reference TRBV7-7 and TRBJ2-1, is GAGVSQSPRYKVTKRGQDVTLRCDPISSHATLYWYQQALGQGPEFLTYFNYEAQPDKSGLPSDRFSAERPEGSISTLTIQRTEQRDSAMYRCASSAKLALSSYNEQFFGPGTRLTVL.

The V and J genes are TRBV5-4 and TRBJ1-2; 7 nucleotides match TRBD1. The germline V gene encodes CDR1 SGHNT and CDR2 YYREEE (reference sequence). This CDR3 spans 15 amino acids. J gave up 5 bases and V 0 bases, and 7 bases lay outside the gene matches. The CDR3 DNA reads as TGTGCCAGCAGCTTGGACAGGGGTTTTAGGTATGGCTACACCTTC. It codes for CASSLDRGFRYGYTF.

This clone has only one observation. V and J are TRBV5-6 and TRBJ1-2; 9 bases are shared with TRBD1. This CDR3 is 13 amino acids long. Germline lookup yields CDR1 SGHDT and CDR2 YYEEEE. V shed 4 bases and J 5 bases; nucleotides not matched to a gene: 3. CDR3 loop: CASSPDRGYGYTF. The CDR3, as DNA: TGTGCCAGCAGCCCGGACAGGGGTTATGGCTACACCTTC. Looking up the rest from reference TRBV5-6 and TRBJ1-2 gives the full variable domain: DAGVTQSPTHLIKTRGQQVTLRCSPKSGHDTVSWYQQALGQGPQFIFQYYEEEERQRGNFPDRFSGHQFPNYSSELNVNALLLGDSALYLCASSPDRGYGYTFGSGTRLTVV.

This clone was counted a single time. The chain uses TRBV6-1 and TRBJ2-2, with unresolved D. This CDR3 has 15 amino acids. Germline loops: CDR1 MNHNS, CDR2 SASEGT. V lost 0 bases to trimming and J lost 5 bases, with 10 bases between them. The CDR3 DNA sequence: TGTGCCAGCAGTGAAGCCGCGCCCGAGACCGGGGAGCTGTTTTTT. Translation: CASSEAAPETGELFF.

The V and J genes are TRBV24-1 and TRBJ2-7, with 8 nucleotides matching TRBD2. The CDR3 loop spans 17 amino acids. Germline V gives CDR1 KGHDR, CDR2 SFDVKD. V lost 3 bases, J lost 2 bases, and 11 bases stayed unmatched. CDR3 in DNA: TGTGCCACCAGTGATCCGCTCAGTACGGGGGGGCCCTACGAGCAGTACTTC. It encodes CATSDPLSTGGPYEQYF.